Below, 10 T cell receptor beta chains from the same sample are listed, as sequenced in a study of T cell responses to AZD1222 COVID-19 vaccine. Using immunoSEQ multiplex PCR, the repertoire was profiled, and TCRdb retains in-frame clones only, with some absent. This table has some 100,000 clones, over 75% appearing once. Sequenced here: peripheral blood, sampled on day 0 of AZD1222 vaccination. The source of these receptors is an adult in good health.

The chain couples TRBV11-2 to TRBJ1-3; 7 bases are shared with TRBD1. Germline V lookup: CDR1 SGHAT, CDR2 FQNNGV. The CDR3 totals 16 residues. Trimming cost V 1 base and J 0 bases; bases outside gene matches: 3. The CDR3 sequence: CASSLAYRGSGNTIYF. CDR3 sequence (DNA): TGTGCCAGCAGCTTAGCGTACAGGGGCTCTGGAAACACCATATATTTT. Complete variable domain (other parts from reference TRBV11-2 and TRBJ1-3): EAGVAQSPRYKIIEKRQSVAFWCNPISGHATLYWYQQILGQGPKLLIQFQNNGVVDDSQLPKDRFSAERLKGVDSTLKIQPAKLEDSAVYLCASSLAYRGSGNTIYFGEGSWLTVV.

This clone was counted a single time. J is TRBJ1-4 and V is TRBV2; tentative D call: TRBD1 (5 bases). This CDR3 has 14 residues. From germline, CDR1 is SNHLY and CDR2 FYNNEI. Trimming cost V 6 bases and J 4 bases, with 12 bases left between them. CDR3 amino acids: CASSGDSLNEKLFF. CDR3 coding DNA: TGTGCCAGCAGCGGAGACAGCCTTAATGAAAAACTGTTTTTT.

The CDR3 loop reads CASSPGTSYEQYF. CDR3 DNA: TGTGCCAGCTCACCGGGCACCTCCTACGAGCAGTACTTC. V and J are TRBV18 and TRBJ2-7; D remains ambiguous. Per the germline V gene, CDR1 is KGHSH and CDR2 is LQKENI. The CDR3 contains 13 residues. V lost 3 bases to trimming and J lost 0 bases, with 6 bases between them.

This clone was counted a single time. The chain combines TRBV18 with TRBJ2-7; no clear D gene. Looked up from germline, CDR1 is KGHSH and CDR2 is LQKENI. CDR3 size: 14 residues. V lost 2 bases to trimming and J lost 2 bases, with 10 bases between them. As DNA, the CDR3 is TGTGCCAGCTCACCAATTACGGATGCCTACGAGCAGTACTTC. Encoded protein: CASSPITDAYEQYF.

This sequence joins TRBV12-3 or TRBV12-4 and TRBJ1-1, with D possibly being TRBD1 (5 bases). CDR3 length: 13 amino acids. The V end lost 8 bases, the J end lost 8 bases, and 18 bases lay between the germline ends. This chain's CDR3 is CASQETLRGEAFF. The CDR3 bases are TGTGCCAGCCAAGAAACCCTCCGGGGGGAAGCTTTCTTT.

CDR3 sequence (DNA): TGTGCCAGCAGCTTGGGAACAGGGGGTATGAATTCACCCCTCCACTTT. This translates into CASSLGTGGMNSPLHF. V usage is TRBV5-5 and J usage is TRBJ1-6; TRBD1 matches at 8 bases. With V trimmed by 0 bases and J by 7 bases, 6 bases remained unmatched. The CDR3 has 16 amino acids. The germline V gene encodes CDR1 SGHKS and CDR2 YYEKEE (reference sequence). Looking up the rest from reference TRBV5-5 and TRBJ1-6 gives the full variable domain: DAGVTQSPTHLIKTRGQQVTLRCSPISGHKSVSWYQQVLGQGPQFIFQYYEKEERGRGNFPDRFSARQFPNYSSELNVNALLLGDSALYLCASSLGTGGMNSPLHFGNGTRLTVT.

This chain links TRBV30 with TRBJ1-1; D is undetermined. Looked up from germline, CDR1 is GTSNPN and CDR2 is SVGIG (reference sequence). The CDR3 contains 11 residues. CDR3 bases: TGTCGTATGGGTCTGAACACTGAAGCTTTCTTT. It is translated as CRMGLNTEAFF.

The genes are TRBV2 and TRBJ1-5; no definite D call. From germline, CDR1 is SNHLY and CDR2 FYNNEI. The germline V and J ends were trimmed by 7 bases and 10 bases, with 14 bases remaining between them. The CDR3 loop spans 12 amino acids. The CDR3 reads CASNSDKGPQHF. CDR3 bases: TGTGCCAGCAATTCCGACAAGGGCCCCCAGCATTTT. Together with reference TRBV2 and TRBJ1-5, the CDR3 gives the full variable domain: EPEVTQTPSHQVTQMGQEVILRCVPISNHLYFYWYRQILGQKVEFLVSFYNNEISEKSEIFDDQFSVERPDGSNFTLKIRSTKLEDSAMYFCASNSDKGPQHFGDGTRLSIL.

This clone has just one count. The chain is built from TRBV27 and TRBJ2-2; unclear D gene. Germline loops: CDR1 MNHEY, CDR2 SMNVEV (reference sequence). The germline V and J ends were trimmed by 3 bases and 1 base, with 33 bases remaining between them. This CDR3 is built from 23 residues. CDR3 sequence reads: CASSFGFLPKQDLRTVNTGELFF. CDR3 DNA: TGTGCCAGCAGTTTTGGTTTTCTTCCAAAACAAGACCTGCGGACCGTGAACACCGGGGAGCTGTTTTTT.

The chain has TRBV15 and TRBJ2-3; no clear D. The CDR3 contains 14 residues. Deletions cut 1 base from V and 4 bases from J, with 9 bases between. CDR1 LNHNV and CDR2 YYDKDF come from the germline V gene (reference sequence). DNA of the CDR3: TGTGCCACCAGCAGAGGGGCTCCCGCAGATACGCAGTATTTT. This encodes CATSRGAPADTQYF.